The T cell receptor beta chain described here comes from a study of early T cells in non-severe SARS-CoV-2 infection (TCRdb year 2021). Broadly, across the study: Because TCR sequencing relied on bulk RNA taken from unsorted whole blood, pairing of alpha and beta chains was not possible. The paper's findings and limits, for the study overall: Matching against VDJdb was skewed toward anti-spike CD8 responses, likely underestimated virus-specific expansions, and missed private and CD4 specificities.

Set within a cohort of healthcare workers in London, UK, this nested case-control study involved weekly PCR testing of nasopharyngeal swabs along with blood sampling. Healthcare workers were recruited during the week of the UK lockdown, between 23 and 31 March 2020, and followed weekly for up to about 15 weeks. As concerns this clonotype: This receptor's antigen is unknown. No much larger clonotype is one base removed from it; base qualities were not supplied.

The CDR3 spans 15 residues, from the cysteine through the phenylalanine. Of the read, only the CDR3 DNA is kept; its 45 bases are in frame from base 1. CDR1 is given as MNHEY and CDR2 as SVGAGI, both from the germline V gene. At the junction V is shortened by 4 bases and J by 4 bases; bases outside the gene matches: 8. Library generation was performed with 5' RACE. Instrument on record: NextSeq 500. In the TCR library protocol, unique molecular identifiers were attached to individual cDNA molecules to correct for PCR bias and sequencing error. Both TCR alpha and beta chains were sequenced, and tight co-correlation was observed between alpha and beta sequence abundances in each sample. The source study handled its data this way. V gene, J gene and CDR3 annotation of TCR sequences was performed with Decombinator V4. Expanded TCRs were defined as changing significantly between any two time points under a Poisson model with p below 0.0001. TCR abundances were normalised to the total number of TCRs sequenced per sample and were expressed as counts per million. TRAV1-2 paired with TRAJ12, TRAJ20 or TRAJ33 defined MAIT TCRs, while TRAV10 paired with TRAJ18 defined iNKT TCRs. VDJdb, accessed on 1 November 2021, was searched for TCRs annotated for CMV, EBV and SARS-CoV-2, and TCRs annotated for more than one antigen were excluded. Through fastp at Q25 and MiXCR, TCRdb rebuilt clones from the public reads, retaining in-frame beta chains. Each CDR3 protein gets just one entry, which takes the most common genes and DNA from the rows behind it. The V and J calls shown here were made by TCRdb, not taken from the authors' results. This sample gives under 140,000 distinct CDR3 sequences in total; roughly 12% of them show up just once. The ten largest account for around 4% of the sample.

This clonotype was sampled from an adult who was a healthcare worker with PCR-confirmed SARS-CoV-2 infection or an uninfected control (not recorded which). Rearrangement joined TRBV6-5 to TRBJ1-1; 8 central nucleotides agree with TRBD1. The sequencing used whole blood, collected at baseline. The bases are TGTGCCAGCAGTTCTTCAGGGGGCTGGGGCACTGAAGCTTTCTTT. It codes for CASSSSGGWGTEAFF.